Below are 12 T cell receptor beta chains sequenced from a single sample in a study of T cell repertoires in cytomegalovirus infection. For these receptors, no antigen is known. Using its own MiXCR run on the reads, TCRdb lists one record per CDR3 protein. The data hold some 800,000 distinct CDR3 sequences, with almost 30% observed a single time. Sequencing used cultured CD8+ T cells from PBMCs, obtained from culture after CMV antigen stimulation. The receptors derive from a human donor in good health (CMV status not recorded). Some clones in this sample may be carry-over from other donors' samples.

The CDR3 DNA is TGCAGTGCTTCCAGCCTATACGTGGGAGGAGGGGTACAAGAGACCCAGTACTTC. Its protein is CSASSLYVGGGVQETQYF. The rearrangement joins TRBV20-1 to TRBJ2-5; TRBD2 is a possible D gene (6 bases). This CDR3 spans 18 amino acids. Germline V gene sequence: CDR1 DFQATT, CDR2 SNEGSKA (reference sequence). Trimming removed 5 bases from V and 2 bases from J, with 27 bases in between.

The genes are TRBV9 and TRBJ2-4; TRBD1 aligns across 10 bases. The CDR3 is made up of 15 amino acids. Germline trimming cut 4 bases from V and 6 bases from J; bases unmatched to any gene: 7. Looked up from germline, CDR1 is SGDLS and CDR2 is YYNGEE. CDR3 in amino acids: CASSPGTGVGNIQYF. CDR3 bases: TGTGCCAGCAGCCCGGGGACAGGGGTGGGAAACATTCAGTACTTC.

Only a few counts were recorded for this clonotype. V and J are TRBV5-5 and TRBJ2-2; weak D call: TRBD1 (6 bases). Germline CDR1 SGHKS, CDR2 YYEKEE (reference sequence). This CDR3 has 16 residues. V lost 3 bases and J lost 8, with 20 bases in between. The CDR3 DNA is TGTGCCAGCAGCTGGACCCCCGGACAGCGCCAAGGGGAGCTGTTTTTT. It translates to CASSWTPGQRQGELFF.

A few counts support this clonotype. J is TRBJ1-5 and V is TRBV18; 9 positions match TRBD1. Germline V CDR1 and CDR2: KGHSH, LQKENI. With V trimmed by 1 base and J by 6 bases, 7 bases remained unmatched. The CDR3 is 16 residues long. Here the CDR3 reads CASSPLEQGARQPQHF. The DNA of the CDR3 is TGTGCCAGCTCACCACTTGAACAGGGGGCGCGTCAGCCCCAGCATTTT.

This clonotype was recorded once. This chain uses TRBV9 with TRBJ2-3; no clear D. Deletions cut 7 bases from V and 0 bases from J, with 12 bases between. The CDR3 loop spans 14 amino acids. Germline assignment: CDR1 SGDLS and CDR2 YYNGEE. The CDR3 is CASGEVSSTDTQYF. CDR3 sequence (DNA): TGTGCCAGCGGCGAGGTCAGTAGCACAGATACGCAGTATTTT. Using reference TRBV9 and TRBJ2-3 for the parts outside the CDR3, the full variable domain is DSGVTQTPKHLITATGQRVTLRCSPRSGDLSVYWYQQSLDQGLQFLIQYYNGEERAKGNILERFSAQQFPDLHSELNLSSLELGDSALYFCASGEVSSTDTQYFGPGTRLTVL.

The chain couples TRBV7-9 to TRBJ2-5; D call uncertain. V lost 2 bases and J 4 bases, leaving 11 bases between the germline ends. Germline-derived CDR1 and CDR2 are SEHNR and FQNEAQ (reference sequence). CDR3 length equals 14 residues. DNA of the CDR3: TGTGCCAGCAGCTTATCCAAAGACGGAGAGACCCAGTACTTC. This sequence encodes CASSLSKDGETQYF.

This clonotype was detected only a few times. This chain uses TRBV6-2 or TRBV6-3 with TRBJ2-1; D unclear. The V gene's germline CDR1 is MNHEY and CDR2 SVGEGT. Trimming pared 3 bases from V and 7 bases from J, leaving 16 bases between. The CDR3 runs 15 residues. CDR3 sequence reads: CASSYSLNLGNEQFF. The CDR3 nucleotides are TGTGCCAGCAGTTATAGTTTAAACCTCGGGAATGAGCAGTTCTTC.

This clonotype was counted only a few times. CDR3 DNA: TGTGCCAGCAGTTACTCGAACGGGGACGAGCAGTACGTC. This translates into CASSYSNGDEQYV. The chain carries TRBV6-5 and TRBJ2-7; D is possibly TRBD2 (5 bases). This CDR3 is built from 13 residues. Germline V gives CDR1 MNHEY, CDR2 SVGAGI. Between the trimmed V and J ends, which lost 0 bases and 5 bases, there was a span of 8 bases.

The gene calls are TRBV4-1 and TRBJ2-3; D could derive from TRBD1 or TRBD2 (6 bases each). Deletions cut 3 bases from V and 10 bases from J, with 14 bases between. This CDR3 spans 13 amino acids. Germline values: CDR1 MGHRA, CDR2 YSYEKL. CDR3 sequence reads: CASSQGEGGAQYF. The CDR3 DNA reads TGCGCCAGCAGCCAGGGTGAGGGGGGTGCGCAGTATTTT.

The CDR3 loop is CASSLTGAPDTQYF. The CDR3 DNA reads as TGTGCCAGTAGTCTTACAGGGGCCCCAGATACGCAGTATTTT. The rearrangement joins TRBV19 to TRBJ2-3; 7 bases are shared with TRBD1. This CDR3 is built from 14 residues. CDR1 LNHDA and CDR2 SQIVND come from the germline V gene (reference sequence). V shed 5 bases and J 4 bases; nucleotides not matched to a gene: 6.

The V and J genes are TRBV20-1 and TRBJ2-2; D is unclear. Deletions cut 6 bases from V and 2 bases from J, with 10 bases between. The CDR3 runs 13 residues. Per germline, CDR1 DFQATT and CDR2 SNEGSKA (reference sequence). The CDR3 DNA sequence: TGCAGTGCCGTTGACCCCAACACCGGGGAGCTGTTTTTT. Protein product: CSAVDPNTGELFF.

This chain's CDR3 is CASSTGIEQYV. The DNA for the CDR3 is TGTGCCAGCAGCACAGGGATCGAGCAGTACGTC. This chain uses TRBV28 with TRBJ2-7; D is possibly TRBD1 (6 bases). V lost 6 bases, J lost 6 bases, and 9 bases lay in between. Germline V lookup: CDR1 MDHEN, CDR2 SYDVKM. CDR3 size: 11 residues.